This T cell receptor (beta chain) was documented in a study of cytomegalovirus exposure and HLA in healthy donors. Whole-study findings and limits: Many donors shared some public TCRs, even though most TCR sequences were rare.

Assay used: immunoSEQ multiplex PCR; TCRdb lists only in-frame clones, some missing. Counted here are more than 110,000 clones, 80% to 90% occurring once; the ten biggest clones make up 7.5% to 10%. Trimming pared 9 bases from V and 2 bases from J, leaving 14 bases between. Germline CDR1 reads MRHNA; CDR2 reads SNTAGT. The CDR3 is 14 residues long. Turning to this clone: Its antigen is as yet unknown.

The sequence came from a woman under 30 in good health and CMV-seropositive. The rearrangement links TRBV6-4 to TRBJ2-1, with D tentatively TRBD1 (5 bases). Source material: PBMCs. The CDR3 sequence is CASSPTGAYNEQFF. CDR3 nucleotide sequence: TGTGCCAGTAGCCCAACAGGAGCCTACAATGAGCAGTTCTTC.